The 2 T cell receptor beta chains reported below all come from one sample, sequenced in a study of T cells in Graves' hyperthyroidism and ophthalmopathy. Template material for amplifying TCR beta CDR3 regions consisted of RNA transcripts. An initial round of RT-PCR targeting the TCR CDR3 relied on the HTBI primer set. TCRdb passed the multiplex PCR reads through MiXCR, listing each CDR3 protein once. The table shows some 400,000 distinct CDR3 sequences, with approximately 15% occurring only once. The sequenced sample was blood. The receptor source for this set is a woman aged 55-70 years with Graves' hyperthyroidism.

The chain has TRBV12-3 or TRBV12-4 and TRBJ1-2, with TRBD1 identical over 7 bases. The CDR3 consists of 13 residues. Unmatched junction bases numbered 9, after V lost 6 bases and J lost 8 bases. CDR3 residues: CASSQDRAWGYTF. In nucleotides, the CDR3 is TGTGCCAGCAGCCAAGACAGGGCGTGGGGCTACACCTTC.

This clonotype has only a few counts. This chain connects TRBV7-3 to TRBJ2-1; a possible D gene is TRBD2 (7 bases). There are 18 residues in the CDR3. The germline V gene has CDR1 SGHTA and CDR2 FQGTGA. Trimming stripped 1 base from V and 9 bases from J, with 25 bases between. The CDR3 sequence: CASSLIGGGPLQRGEQFF. CDR3 coding DNA: TGTGCCAGCAGCTTAATAGGGGGGGGGCCCCTCCAGCGGGGTGAGCAGTTCTTC.